This TCR beta chain derives from a study of blood T cell repertoires in COVID-19. Study summary: The origin of the acute and convalescent COVID-19 samples was the United States, Italy and Spain. Sample material is recorded as cDNA or gDNA derived from T cells, B-cell-depleted T cells, or PBMCs.

In the authors' methods: Nucleated cell number was recorded as an estimate derived from reference gene primer amplification. Data came from immunoSEQ multiplex PCR; TCRdb stores just in-frame clones and leaves some out. D and trimming were read from the DNA, whereas the V and J calls and clone size are those reported in that table. Of under 300,000 clones listed, approximately 80% are singletons. In its sample, this clone was seen a few times. Germline CDR1 SNHLY, CDR2 FYNNEI. This CDR3 comprises 12 residues. Trimming stripped 5 bases from V and 8 bases from J, with 12 bases between. This clonotype was obtained from a young man who had recovered from COVID-19. The sequenced sample was peripheral blood. The V call is TRBV2, the J call TRBJ1-1; maybe TRBD1 (6 bases). The CDR3 coding sequence is TGTGCCAGCAGTCCTACAGGGAACGAAGCTTTCTTT. Its translation: CASSPTGNEAFF.